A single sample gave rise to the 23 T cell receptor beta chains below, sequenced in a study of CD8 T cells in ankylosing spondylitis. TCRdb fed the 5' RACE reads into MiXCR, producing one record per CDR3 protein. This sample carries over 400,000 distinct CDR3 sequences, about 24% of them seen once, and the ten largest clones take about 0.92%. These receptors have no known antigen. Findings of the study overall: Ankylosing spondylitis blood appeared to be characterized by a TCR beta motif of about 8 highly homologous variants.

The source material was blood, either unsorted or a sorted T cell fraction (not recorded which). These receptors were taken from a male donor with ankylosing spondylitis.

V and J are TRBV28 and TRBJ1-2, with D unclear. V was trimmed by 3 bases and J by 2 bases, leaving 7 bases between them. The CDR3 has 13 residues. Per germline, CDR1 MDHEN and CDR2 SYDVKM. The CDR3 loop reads CASSFRRNYGYTF. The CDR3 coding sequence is TGTGCCAGCAGTTTTAGGCGCAACTATGGCTACACCTTC.

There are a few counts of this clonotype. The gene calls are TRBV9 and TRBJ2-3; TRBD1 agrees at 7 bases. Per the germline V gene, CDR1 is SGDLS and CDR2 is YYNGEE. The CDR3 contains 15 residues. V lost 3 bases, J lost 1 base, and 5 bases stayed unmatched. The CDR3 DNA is TGTGCCAGCAGCGGCGAGGGGGCCGGCACAGATACGCAGTATTTT. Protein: CASSGEGAGTDTQYF.

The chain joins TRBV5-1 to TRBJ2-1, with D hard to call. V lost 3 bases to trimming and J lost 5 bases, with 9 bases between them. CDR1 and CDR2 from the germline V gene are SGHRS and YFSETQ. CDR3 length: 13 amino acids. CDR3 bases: TGCGCCAGCAGCTACCTTTCCCACAATGAGCAGTTCTTC. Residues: CASSYLSHNEQFF.

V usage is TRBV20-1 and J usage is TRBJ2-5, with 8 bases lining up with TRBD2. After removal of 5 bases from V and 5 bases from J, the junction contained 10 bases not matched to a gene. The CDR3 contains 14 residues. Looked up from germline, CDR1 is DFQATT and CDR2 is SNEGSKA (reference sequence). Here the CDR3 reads CSAVRSGSPETQYF. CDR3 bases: TGCAGTGCTGTTCGGAGCGGGAGTCCTGAGACCCAGTACTTC.

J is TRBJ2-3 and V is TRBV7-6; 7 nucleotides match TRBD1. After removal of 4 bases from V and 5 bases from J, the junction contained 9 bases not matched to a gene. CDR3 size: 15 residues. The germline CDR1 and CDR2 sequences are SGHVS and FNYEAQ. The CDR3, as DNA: TGTGCCAGCAGCTATCGACAGGGTTTAGGAGATACGCAGTATTTT. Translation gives CASSYRQGLGDTQYF.

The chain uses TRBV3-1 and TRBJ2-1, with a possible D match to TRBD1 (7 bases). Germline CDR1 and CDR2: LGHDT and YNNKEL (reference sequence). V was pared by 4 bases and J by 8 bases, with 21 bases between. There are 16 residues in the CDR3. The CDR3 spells CASSPAGGGWWDEQFF. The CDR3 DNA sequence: TGTGCCAGCAGCCCTGCAGGGGGAGGATGGTGGGATGAGCAGTTCTTC.

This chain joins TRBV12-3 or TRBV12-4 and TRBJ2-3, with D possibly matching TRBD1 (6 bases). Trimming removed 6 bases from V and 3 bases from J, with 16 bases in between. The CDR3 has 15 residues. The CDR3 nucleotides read TGTGCCAGCAGCCACAGGGAGTGGTTGACAGATACGCAGTATTTT. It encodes CASSHREWLTDTQYF.

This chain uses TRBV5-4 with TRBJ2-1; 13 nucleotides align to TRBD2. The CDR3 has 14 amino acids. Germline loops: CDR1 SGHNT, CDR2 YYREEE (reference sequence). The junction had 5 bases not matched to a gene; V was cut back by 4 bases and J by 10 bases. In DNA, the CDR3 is TGTGCCAGCAGCGGAACGGGACTAGCGGGGGAGCAGTTCTTC. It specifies CASSGTGLAGEQFF.

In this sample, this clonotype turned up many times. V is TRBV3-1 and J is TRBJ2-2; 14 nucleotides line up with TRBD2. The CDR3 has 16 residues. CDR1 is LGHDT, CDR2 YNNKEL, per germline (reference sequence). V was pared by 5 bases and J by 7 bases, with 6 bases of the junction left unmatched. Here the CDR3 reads CASSTLTSGRDGELFF. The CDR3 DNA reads TGTGCCAGCAGCACCTTGACTAGCGGGAGGGACGGGGAGCTGTTTTTT.

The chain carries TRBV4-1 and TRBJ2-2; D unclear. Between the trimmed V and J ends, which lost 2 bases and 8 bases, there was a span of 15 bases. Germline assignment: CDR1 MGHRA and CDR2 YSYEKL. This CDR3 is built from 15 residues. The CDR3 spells CASSQWWSEPGELFF. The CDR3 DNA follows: TGCGCCAGCAGCCAATGGTGGTCGGAGCCTGGGGAGCTGTTTTTT.

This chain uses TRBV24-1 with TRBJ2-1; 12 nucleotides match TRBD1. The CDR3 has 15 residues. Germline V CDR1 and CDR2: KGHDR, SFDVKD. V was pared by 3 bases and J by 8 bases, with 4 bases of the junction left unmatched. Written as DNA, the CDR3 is TGTGCCACCAGTGATACCGGGACAGGGGGCGATGAGCAGTTCTTC. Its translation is CATSDTGTGGDEQFF.

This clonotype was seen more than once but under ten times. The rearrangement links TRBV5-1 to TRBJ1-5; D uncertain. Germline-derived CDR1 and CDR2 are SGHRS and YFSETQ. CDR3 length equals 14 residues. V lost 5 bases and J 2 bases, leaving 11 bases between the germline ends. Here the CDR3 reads CASREGNGNQPQHF. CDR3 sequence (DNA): TGCGCCAGCAGAGAGGGTAATGGCAATCAGCCCCAGCATTTT.

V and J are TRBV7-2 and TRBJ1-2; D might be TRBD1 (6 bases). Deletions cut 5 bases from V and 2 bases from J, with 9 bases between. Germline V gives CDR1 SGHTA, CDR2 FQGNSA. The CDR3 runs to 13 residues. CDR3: CASSKDRNYGYTF. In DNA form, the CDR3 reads TGTGCCAGCAGCAAAGACAGGAACTATGGCTACACCTTC.

The CDR3 protein is CSVNDNEQFF. Written as DNA, the CDR3 is TGCAGCGTAAACGACAATGAGCAGTTCTTC. This rearrangement joins TRBV29-1 to TRBJ2-1; D remains unclear. The CDR3 loop spans 10 amino acids. The ends were cut back, 6 bases at V and 5 bases at J, with 5 bases in the middle. CDR1 is SQVTM, CDR2 ANQGSEA, per germline.

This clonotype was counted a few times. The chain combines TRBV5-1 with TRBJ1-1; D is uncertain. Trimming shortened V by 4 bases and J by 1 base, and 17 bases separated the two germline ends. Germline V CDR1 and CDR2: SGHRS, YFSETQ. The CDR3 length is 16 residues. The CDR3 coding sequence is TGCGCCAGCAGCCTACTTTCCAAACCGACGAACACTGAAGCTTTCTTT. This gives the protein CASSLLSKPTNTEAFF.

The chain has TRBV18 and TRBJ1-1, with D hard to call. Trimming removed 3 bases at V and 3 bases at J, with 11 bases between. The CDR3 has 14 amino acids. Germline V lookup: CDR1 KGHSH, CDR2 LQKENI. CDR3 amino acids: CASSPVGGDTEAFF. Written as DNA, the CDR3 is TGTGCCAGCTCACCGGTGGGTGGGGACACTGAAGCTTTCTTT. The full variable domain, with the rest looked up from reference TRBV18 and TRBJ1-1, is NAGVMQNPRHLVRRRGQEARLRCSPMKGHSHVYWYRQLPEEGLKFMVYLQKENIIDESGMPKERFSAEFPKEGPSILRIQQVVRGDSAAYFCASSPVGGDTEAFFGQGTRLTVV.

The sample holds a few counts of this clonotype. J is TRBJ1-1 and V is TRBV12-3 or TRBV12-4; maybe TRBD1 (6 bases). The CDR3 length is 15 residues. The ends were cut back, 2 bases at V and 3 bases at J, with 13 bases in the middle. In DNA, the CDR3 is TGTGCCAGCAGTTTATTCATGGCAGGGGACACTGAAGCTTTCTTT. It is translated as CASSLFMAGDTEAFF.

CDR3 loop: CATSDQGLQASTDTQYF. CDR3 nucleotides: TGTGCCACCAGTGATCAAGGTTTACAGGCTAGCACAGATACGCAGTATTTT. The rearrangement links TRBV24-1 to TRBJ2-3; tentatively, D is TRBD1 (5 bases). This CDR3 is 17 amino acids long. Per the germline V gene, CDR1 is KGHDR and CDR2 is SFDVKD. Trimming shortened V by 3 bases and J by 0 bases, and 15 bases separated the two germline ends.

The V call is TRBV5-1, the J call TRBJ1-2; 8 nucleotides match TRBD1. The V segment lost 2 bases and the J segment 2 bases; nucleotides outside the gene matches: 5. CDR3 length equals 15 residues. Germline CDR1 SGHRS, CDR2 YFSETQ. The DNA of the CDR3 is TGCGCCAGCAGCTTACAGACAGGGGCCAACTATGGCTACACCTTC. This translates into CASSLQTGANYGYTF.

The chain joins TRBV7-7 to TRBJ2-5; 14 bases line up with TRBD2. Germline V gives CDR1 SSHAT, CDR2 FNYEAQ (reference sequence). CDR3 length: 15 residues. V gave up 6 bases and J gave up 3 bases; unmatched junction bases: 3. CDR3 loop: CASSWGLAGEETQYF. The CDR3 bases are TGTGCCAGCAGTTGGGGACTAGCGGGGGAAGAGACCCAGTACTTC.

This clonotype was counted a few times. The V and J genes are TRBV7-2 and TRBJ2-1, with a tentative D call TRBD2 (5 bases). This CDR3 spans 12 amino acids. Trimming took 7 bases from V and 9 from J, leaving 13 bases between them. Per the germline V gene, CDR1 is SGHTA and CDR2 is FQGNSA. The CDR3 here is CASTPPAGEQFF. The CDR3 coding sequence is TGTGCCAGCACCCCTCCCGCGGGTGAGCAGTTCTTC.

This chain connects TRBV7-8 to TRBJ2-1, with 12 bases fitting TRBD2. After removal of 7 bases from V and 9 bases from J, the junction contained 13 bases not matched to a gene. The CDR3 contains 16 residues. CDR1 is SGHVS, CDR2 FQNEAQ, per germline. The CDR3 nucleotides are TGTGCCAGCACCCACGTGAGACTAGCGGGAGAGGGTGAGCAGTTCTTC. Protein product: CASTHVRLAGEGEQFF.

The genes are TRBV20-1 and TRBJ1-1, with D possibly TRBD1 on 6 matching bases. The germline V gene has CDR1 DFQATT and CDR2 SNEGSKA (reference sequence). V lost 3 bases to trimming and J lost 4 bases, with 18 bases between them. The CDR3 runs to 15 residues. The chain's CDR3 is CSARSSTGLGTEAFF. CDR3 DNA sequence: TGCAGTGCTAGGAGCTCCACAGGGCTCGGCACTGAAGCTTTCTTT.